This T cell receptor beta chain appears in the sequencing data of a study of T cell clones after liver transplantation. Study-level information: Pre-transplant mixed lymphocyte reactions yielded third-party-reactive TCRbeta sequences as comparators for graft-donor-reactive sequences.

Proliferating CFSE-low MLR cells were sequenced to define alloreactive TCRbeta sequences. Pre-transplant recipient cells responded to graft donor PBMCs, splenocytes, lymph-node cells, or third-party PBMCs. To note about this clone: No antigen is known for it.

Using immunoSEQ multiplex PCR, the repertoire was profiled, and TCRdb retains in-frame clones only, with some absent. The sample has under 1,500 clones, around half seen once. Sequencing was carried out using CD4+ T cells from cultured PBMCs. This receptor was taken from a human patient who received a liver transplant. Some T cells may arise from the graft donor.

Written as DNA, the CDR3 is TGTGCCACCAGCAGAGATTTGGCTAGCGGGAGTCCAGAGACCCAGTACTTC. Translation gives CATSRDLASGSPETQYF. This rearrangement joins TRBV15 to TRBJ2-5; TRBD2 aligns across 10 bases. V was clipped by 0 bases and J by 4 bases; unmatched bases: 8. In germline, CDR1 is LNHNV, CDR2 YYDKDF (reference sequence). CDR3 size: 17 residues.